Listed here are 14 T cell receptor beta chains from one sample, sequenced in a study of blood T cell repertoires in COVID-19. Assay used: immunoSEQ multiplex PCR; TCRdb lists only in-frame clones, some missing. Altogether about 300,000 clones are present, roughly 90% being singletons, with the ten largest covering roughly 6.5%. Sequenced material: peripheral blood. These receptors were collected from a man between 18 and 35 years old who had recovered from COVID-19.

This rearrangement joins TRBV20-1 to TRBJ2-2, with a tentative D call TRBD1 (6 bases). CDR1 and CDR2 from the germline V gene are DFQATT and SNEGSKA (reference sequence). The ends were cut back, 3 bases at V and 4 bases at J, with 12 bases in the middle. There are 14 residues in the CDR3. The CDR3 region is CSASKQGGTGELFF. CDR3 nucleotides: TGCAGTGCTAGTAAACAGGGTGGCACCGGGGAGCTGTTTTTT.

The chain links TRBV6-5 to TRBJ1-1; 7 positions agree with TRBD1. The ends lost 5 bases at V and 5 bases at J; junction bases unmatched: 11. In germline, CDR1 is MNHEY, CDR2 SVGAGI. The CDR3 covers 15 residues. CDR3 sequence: CASSNKQGIDTEAFF. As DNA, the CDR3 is TGTGCCAGCAGTAATAAACAGGGGATTGATACTGAAGCTTTCTTT.

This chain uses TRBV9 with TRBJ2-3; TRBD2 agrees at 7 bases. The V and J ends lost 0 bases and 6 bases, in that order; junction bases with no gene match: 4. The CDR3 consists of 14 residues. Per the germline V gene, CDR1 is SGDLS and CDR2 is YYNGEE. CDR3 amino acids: CASSVVGAGDTQYF. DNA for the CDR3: TGTGCCAGCAGCGTAGTGGGAGCGGGGGATACGCAGTATTTT.

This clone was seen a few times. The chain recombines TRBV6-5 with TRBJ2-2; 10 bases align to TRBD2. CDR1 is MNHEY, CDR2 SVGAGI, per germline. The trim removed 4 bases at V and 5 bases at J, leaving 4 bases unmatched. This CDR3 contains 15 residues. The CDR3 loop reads CASSSLAGKTGELFF. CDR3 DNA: TGTGCCAGCAGTTCACTAGCGGGAAAAACCGGGGAGCTGTTTTTT.

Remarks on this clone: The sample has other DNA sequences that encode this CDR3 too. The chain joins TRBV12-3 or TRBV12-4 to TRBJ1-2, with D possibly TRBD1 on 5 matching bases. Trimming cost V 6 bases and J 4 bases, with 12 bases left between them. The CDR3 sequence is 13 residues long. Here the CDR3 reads CASSPPGGYGYTF. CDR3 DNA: TGTGCCAGCAGCCCCCCGGGGGGCTATGGCTACACCTTC.

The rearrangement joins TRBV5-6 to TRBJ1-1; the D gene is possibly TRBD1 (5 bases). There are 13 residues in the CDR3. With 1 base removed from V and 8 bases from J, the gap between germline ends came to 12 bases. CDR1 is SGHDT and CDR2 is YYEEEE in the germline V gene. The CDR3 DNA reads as TGTGCCAGCAGCTTGAGGGGATTTAAAGAAGCTTTCTTT. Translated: CASSLRGFKEAFF.

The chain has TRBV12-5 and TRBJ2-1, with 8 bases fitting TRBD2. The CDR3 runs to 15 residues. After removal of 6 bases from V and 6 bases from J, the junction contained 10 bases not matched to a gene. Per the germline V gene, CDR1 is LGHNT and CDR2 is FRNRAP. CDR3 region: CASGRGASSRNEQFF. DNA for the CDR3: TGTGCTAGTGGGCGGGGGGCCTCAAGCCGCAATGAGCAGTTCTTC.

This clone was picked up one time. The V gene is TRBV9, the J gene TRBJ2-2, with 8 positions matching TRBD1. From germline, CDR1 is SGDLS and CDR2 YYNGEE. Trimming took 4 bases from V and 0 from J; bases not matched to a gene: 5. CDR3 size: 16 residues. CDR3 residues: CASSPGGSSNTGELFF. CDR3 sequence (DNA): TGTGCCAGCAGCCCAGGGGGCAGCTCGAACACCGGGGAGCTGTTTTTT.

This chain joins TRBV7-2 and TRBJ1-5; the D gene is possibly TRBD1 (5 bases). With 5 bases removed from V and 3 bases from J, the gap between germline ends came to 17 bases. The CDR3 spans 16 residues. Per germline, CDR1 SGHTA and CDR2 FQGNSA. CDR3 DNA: TGTGCCAGCAGCCCTAAAGGGGCGGGGGTCAATCAGCCCCAGCATTTT. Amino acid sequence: CASSPKGAGVNQPQHF. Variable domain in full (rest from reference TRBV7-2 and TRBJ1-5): GAGVSQSPSNKVTEKGKDVELRCDPISGHTALYWYRQSLGQGLEFLIYFQGNSAPDKSGLPSDRFSAERTGGSVSTLTIQRTQQEDSAVYLCASSPKGAGVNQPQHFGDGTRLSIL.

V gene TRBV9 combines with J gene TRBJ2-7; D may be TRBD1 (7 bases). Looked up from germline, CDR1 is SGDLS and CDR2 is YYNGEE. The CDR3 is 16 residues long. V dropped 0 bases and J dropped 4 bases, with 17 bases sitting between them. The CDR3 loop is CASSVGSGQGGYEQYF. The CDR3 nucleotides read TGTGCCAGCAGCGTAGGAAGTGGCCAGGGGGGTTACGAGCAGTACTTC.

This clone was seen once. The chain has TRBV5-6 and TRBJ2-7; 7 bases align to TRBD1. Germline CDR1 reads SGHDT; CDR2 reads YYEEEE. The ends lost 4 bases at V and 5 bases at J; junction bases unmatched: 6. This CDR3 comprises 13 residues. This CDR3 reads CASSLIDRDEQYF. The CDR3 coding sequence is TGTGCCAGCAGCCTGATCGACAGGGACGAGCAGTACTTC.

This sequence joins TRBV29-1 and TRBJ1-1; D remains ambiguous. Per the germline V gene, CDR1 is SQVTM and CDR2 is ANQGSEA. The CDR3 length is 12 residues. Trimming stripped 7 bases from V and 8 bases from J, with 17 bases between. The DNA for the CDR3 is TGCAGCGCATCCCGCGATGGGCCCGAAGCTTTCTTT. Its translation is CSASRDGPEAFF.

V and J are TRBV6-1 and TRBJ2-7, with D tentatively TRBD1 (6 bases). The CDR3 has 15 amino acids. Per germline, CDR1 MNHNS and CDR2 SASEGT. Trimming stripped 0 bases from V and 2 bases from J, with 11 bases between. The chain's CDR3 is CASSEAYRAPYEQYF. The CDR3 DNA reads TGTGCCAGCAGTGAAGCATACAGGGCCCCCTACGAGCAGTACTTC.

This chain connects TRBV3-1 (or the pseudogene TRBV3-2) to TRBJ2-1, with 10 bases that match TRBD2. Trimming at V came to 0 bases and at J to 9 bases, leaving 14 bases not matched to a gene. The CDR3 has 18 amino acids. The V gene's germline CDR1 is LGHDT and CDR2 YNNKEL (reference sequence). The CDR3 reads CASSQDLPSGGAGGEQFF. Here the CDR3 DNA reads TGTGCCAGCAGCCAAGATCTCCCCAGCGGGGGGGCCGGGGGTGAGCAGTTCTTC.